This passage covers 10 T cell receptor beta chains from one sample sequenced in a study of T cell responses to AZD1222 COVID-19 vaccine (dated by TCRdb to 2020 to 2023). Library generation was performed with the immunoSEQ multiplex PCR assay. This is the immuneACCESS table as TCRdb keeps it, with only in-frame sequences that have V and J called. A part of the clones is gone; compared with another copy, unresolved V genes explain less than half, and the rest is unexplained. Here the sample has some 73,000 clones; approximately 89% occur a single time. About 9% of the sample is taken by the ten largest. In the paper's terms, the time point label means: about 28 days (+/-7) after the second vaccine dose. The sequences come from peripheral blood, collected 28 days after the second AZD1222 dose. Receptor source: an adult who received the AZD1222 COVID-19 vaccine.

This chain connects TRBV18 to TRBJ2-2; TRBD1 matches at 9 bases. This CDR3 has 15 residues. V shed 8 bases and J 5 bases; nucleotides not matched to a gene: 9. Germline CDR1 is KGHSH and CDR2 is LQKENI. The CDR3: CASRDTGGQTGELFF. The CDR3 bases are TGTGCCAGCCGGGATACAGGGGGCCAAACCGGGGAGCTGTTTTTT.

The gene calls are TRBV20-1 and TRBJ2-1; D not certain. The germline V gene has CDR1 DFQATT and CDR2 SNEGSKA (reference sequence). This CDR3 spans 11 amino acids. Between the trimmed V and J ends, which lost 5 bases and 5 bases, there was a span of 7 bases. CDR3 in amino acids: CSAGIDNEQFF. The CDR3 region has the DNA TGCAGTGCTGGGATTGACAATGAGCAGTTCTTC.

This chain joins TRBV14 and TRBJ1-6, with D possibly matching TRBD1 (6 bases). Germline CDR1 SGHDN, CDR2 FVKESK. V lost 4 bases, J lost 7 bases, and 20 bases lay in between. The CDR3 has 17 amino acids. The CDR3 region is CASSRKRQVHENSPLHF. The CDR3 DNA reads TGTGCCAGCAGCCGAAAAAGACAGGTTCACGAGAATTCACCCCTCCACTTT.

This rearrangement joins TRBV9 to TRBJ1-3; 8 bases are a match to TRBD1. CDR1 and CDR2 from the germline V gene are SGDLS and YYNGEE. V trimming: 3 bases; J trimming: 2 bases; junction bases outside the gene matches: 4. The CDR3 runs 15 residues. The CDR3 DNA follows: TGTGCCAGCAGCGCCCGGACAGGGACTGGAAACACCATATATTTT. Its protein is CASSARTGTGNTIYF. The whole variable domain, filled in from reference TRBV9 and TRBJ1-3, reads DSGVTQTPKHLITATGQRVTLRCSPRSGDLSVYWYQQSLDQGLQFLIQYYNGEERAKGNILERFSAQQFPDLHSELNLSSLELGDSALYFCASSARTGTGNTIYFGEGSWLTVV.

V usage is TRBV21-1 and J usage is TRBJ2-7; the D segment call TRBD1 is taken from the table without a DNA check. TRBV21-1 is an annotated pseudogene. CDR3 length: 16 amino acids. The CDR3 nucleotides are TGTGCCAGCAGCAAAGCAGAGGGACAGGGACGCCACGAGCAGTACGTC. Protein sequence: CASSKAEGQGRHEQYV.

The gene calls are TRBV7-9 and TRBJ1-1; D is undetermined. In germline, CDR1 is SEHNR, CDR2 FQNEAQ (reference sequence). The V gene lost 2 bases and the J gene lost 2 bases, with 12 bases spanning the gap. This CDR3 contains 15 residues. Here the CDR3 reads CASSLRWQANTEAFF. CDR3 coding DNA: TGTGCCAGCAGCTTAAGGTGGCAGGCCAACACTGAAGCTTTCTTT.

The rearrangement uses TRBV5-1 and TRBJ2-3, with TRBD2 matching over 10 bases. Germline lookup yields CDR1 SGHRS and CDR2 YFSETQ. CDR3 length: 15 amino acids. V shed 0 bases and J 6 bases; nucleotides not matched to a gene: 4. DNA of the CDR3: TGCGCCAGCAGCTTGGAAGCGGGGGGGCACGATACGCAGTATTTT. This gives the protein CASSLEAGGHDTQYF. Full variable domain (rest looked up from reference TRBV5-1 and TRBJ2-3): KAGVTQTPRYLIKTRGQQVTLSCSPISGHRSVSWYQQTPGQGLQFLFEYFSETQRNKGNFPGRFSGRQFSNSRSEMNVSTLELGDSALYLCASSLEAGGHDTQYFGPGTRLTVL.

This chain links TRBV4-1 with TRBJ1-5; D is possibly TRBD1 (5 bases). V was trimmed by 2 bases and J by 5 bases, leaving 10 bases between them. Per germline, CDR1 MGHRA and CDR2 YSYEKL. The CDR3 length is 14 residues. CDR3 residues: CASSQPGTHQPQHF. In nucleotides, the CDR3 is TGCGCCAGCAGCCAACCCGGGACCCATCAGCCCCAGCATTTT.

V is TRBV27 and J is TRBJ2-3; D is undetermined. Deletions cut 2 bases from V and 6 bases from J, with 3 bases between. Germline-derived CDR1 and CDR2 are MNHEY and SMNVEV (reference sequence). CDR3 length equals 11 residues. CDR3 protein: CASSLGDTQYF. In DNA form, the CDR3 reads TGTGCCAGCAGTTTAGGTGATACGCAGTATTTT.

The gene calls are TRBV12-3 or TRBV12-4 and TRBJ1-2, with D uncertain. This CDR3 is 13 amino acids long. Trimming pared 3 bases from V and 0 bases from J, leaving 5 bases between. As DNA, the CDR3 is TGTGCCAGCAGTTTTTTAGCTAACTATGGCTACACCTTC. Residues: CASSFLANYGYTF.